One sample yielded the 24 T cell receptor beta chains listed below, sequenced in a study of blood T cells in healthy people across ages. A second roughly 6 to 11 cycle PCR used barcoded and J-beta primers. TCRdb ran MiXCR on the 5' RACE reads and lists one entry per CDR3 protein. This sample has roughly 500,000 distinct CDR3 sequences, with approximately 25% found just once. Sequences were obtained from blood. These receptors all stem from a woman in her 70s in good health.

The chain couples TRBV2 to TRBJ2-1; perhaps TRBD2 as D (6 bases). The CDR3 sequence is 17 residues long. Per germline, CDR1 SNHLY and CDR2 FYNNEI. The V and J ends lost 8 bases and 0 bases respectively, with 20 bases between them. DNA of the CDR3: TGTGCCAGCGGCCCCCTGGGGGGTCTTAGCTCCTACAATGAGCAGTTCTTC. Protein: CASGPLGGLSSYNEQFF.

Concerning this clonotype: Relative to the germline gene, one junction end is altered; a read error may explain this. The chain employs TRBV7-9 and TRBJ1-2; D remains unclear. This CDR3 contains 11 residues. Looked up from germline, CDR1 is SEHNR and CDR2 is FQNEAQ (reference sequence). The CDR3 is CASSPVYGYTF. The CDR3 bases are TGTGCAAGCAGCCCCGTCTATGGCTACACCTTC.

This chain joins TRBV6-2 or TRBV6-3 and TRBJ2-1; 11 positions agree with TRBD2. Per the germline V gene, CDR1 is MNHEY and CDR2 is SVGEGT. The CDR3 is made up of 15 amino acids. J lost 6 bases, V lost 5 bases, and 6 bases had no gene match. CDR3 in amino acids: CASSIAGGPFNEQFF. CDR3 nucleotides: TGTGCCAGCAGTATAGCGGGGGGGCCCTTCAATGAGCAGTTCTTC.

This clonotype was picked up a small number of times. This chain connects TRBV7-2 to TRBJ1-1; D is possibly TRBD1 (6 bases). The germline gives CDR1 SGHTA, CDR2 FQGNSA. Trimming pared 2 bases from V and 1 base from J, leaving 11 bases between. CDR3 length equals 15 residues. Written as DNA, the CDR3 is TGTGCCAGCAGCTTAAATGGGGGCAGGAACACTGAAGCTTTCTTT. Its protein is CASSLNGGRNTEAFF.

Comment on this clonotype: One end of the junction is discordant with germline, which a read error may explain. V usage is TRBV20-1 and J usage is TRBJ2-5; possibly TRBD2 for D (6 bases). The CDR3 is 9 amino acids. Germline CDR1 reads DFQATT; CDR2 reads SNEGSKA (reference sequence). Here the CDR3 reads CSAGDDGGF. The CDR3, as DNA: TGCAGTGCTGGAGATGATGGGGGGTTC.

A remark on this clonotype: A much bigger clone sits one base away, suggesting this may be a read error. This sequence joins TRBV20-1 and TRBJ1-1, with D tentatively TRBD1 (5 bases). The V gene's germline CDR1 is DFQATT and CDR2 SNEGSKA (reference sequence). There are 13 residues in the CDR3. V was pared by 2 bases and J by 2 bases, with 9 bases between. For the CDR3, the DNA is TGCAGTGCTAGATGCGACAGTAACACTGAAGCTTTCTTT. It is translated as CSARCDSNTEAFF.

This clonotype was seen a few times. The chain employs TRBV4-3 and TRBJ1-1; no firm D call. Germline V lookup: CDR1 LGHNA, CDR2 YSLEER. The CDR3 length is 16 residues. V was clipped by 1 base and J by 0 bases, with 12 bases between them. This chain's CDR3 is CASSQGRQRLNTEAFF. The CDR3 region has the DNA TGCGCCAGCAGCCAAGGGCGACAAAGGCTGAACACTGAAGCTTTCTTT.

This clonotype was recorded a few times. The chain has TRBV7-2 and TRBJ1-5, with D perhaps matching TRBD1 (5 bases). Trimming removed 1 base from V and 0 bases from J, with 16 bases in between. CDR3 length: 18 residues. Germline V gene sequence: CDR1 SGHTA, CDR2 FQGNSA. The CDR3 loop is CASSLVAMRGYSNQPQHF. CDR3 nucleotides: TGTGCCAGCAGCTTAGTGGCCATGAGGGGCTATAGCAATCAGCCCCAGCATTTT.

The genes are TRBV3-1 and TRBJ2-1; possible D gene TRBD2, 6 bases. Germline V lookup: CDR1 LGHDT, CDR2 YNNKEL (reference sequence). V lost 6 bases to trimming and J lost 2 bases, with 14 bases between them. This CDR3 is 15 amino acids long. This CDR3 reads CASSSRSGAYNEQFF. The CDR3 coding sequence is TGTGCCAGCAGTTCCCGTAGCGGCGCCTACAATGAGCAGTTCTTC.

In regard to this clonotype: One end of the junction is discordant with germline, which a read error may explain. This chain links TRBV20-1 with TRBJ2-5, with 8 bases fitting TRBD1. Per germline, CDR1 DFQATT and CDR2 SNEGSKA (reference sequence). The length of the CDR3 is 12 residues. CDR3 protein: CSAAGTGEAQYF. The CDR3 DNA reads TGCAGTGCTGCCGGGACAGGAGAGGCCCAGTACTTC.

In this sample, this clonotype is medium-sized. The chain uses TRBV5-1 and TRBJ1-4; TRBD1 matches at 10 bases. V lost 4 bases and J lost 8; bases outside the gene matches: 8. CDR3 length: 15 amino acids. Germline CDR1 is SGHRS and CDR2 is YFSETQ. Here the CDR3 DNA reads TGCGCCAGCAGCCTGACCGGGACAGGGGAAGAAAAACTGTTTTTT. It codes for CASSLTGTGEEKLFF.

This clonotype was picked up a small number of times. This chain uses TRBV7-2 with TRBJ2-3; D is undetermined. Germline values: CDR1 SGHTA, CDR2 FQGNSA. Between the trimmed V and J ends, which lost 2 bases and 5 bases, there was a span of 17 bases. The length of the CDR3 is 16 residues. The CDR3 is CASSLKRQAARDTQYF. The CDR3 nucleotides are TGTGCCAGCAGCTTAAAACGGCAGGCCGCGCGAGATACGCAGTATTTT.

This clonotype has more than one count but fewer than ten. The V call is TRBV5-1, the J call TRBJ1-4; TRBD1 matches 9 bases. V dropped 4 bases and J dropped 7; count of bases not matched to a gene: 5. The CDR3 loop spans 14 amino acids. Germline loops: CDR1 SGHRS, CDR2 YFSETQ. The CDR3 loop reads CASSEGQGREKLFF. The DNA for the CDR3 is TGCGCCAGCAGCGAAGGACAGGGGCGTGAAAAACTGTTTTTT.

This chain uses TRBV3-1 with TRBJ1-3; D may be TRBD1 (5 bases). This CDR3 has 16 amino acids. CDR1 LGHDT and CDR2 YNNKEL come from the germline V gene (reference sequence). V dropped 1 base and J dropped 4 bases, with 14 bases sitting between them. Written as DNA, the CDR3 is TGTGCCAGCAGCCAAGGTTGGAGGGGCGCGGGAAACACCATATATTTT. The encoded protein is CASSQGWRGAGNTIYF.

This chain uses TRBV10-3 with TRBJ1-4; 10 nucleotides align to TRBD1. Losses at the gene ends were 3 bases for V and 5 bases for J; bases not matched to a gene: 3. The CDR3 extends over 15 amino acids. CDR1 ENHRY and CDR2 SYGVKD come from the germline V gene. The CDR3 nucleotides read TGTGCCATCAGTGAACGGACAGGGGGAAATGAAAAACTGTTTTTT. Translated, it gives CAISERTGGNEKLFF.

J is TRBJ1-1 and V is TRBV29-1; a weak D match, TRBD1 (5 bases). With 5 bases removed from V and 1 base from J, the gap between germline ends came to 8 bases. Germline V gene sequence: CDR1 SQVTM, CDR2 ANQGSEA. The CDR3 loop spans 12 amino acids. As DNA, the CDR3 is TGCAGCGTTCGGGGGACGAACACTGAAGCTTTCTTT. Translating gives CSVRGTNTEAFF.

This clonotype has only a few counts. The chain is built from TRBV5-1 and TRBJ2-2; unclear D gene. Germline V CDR1 and CDR2: SGHRS, YFSETQ. The CDR3 length is 15 residues. V was cut by 0 bases and J by 4 bases, with 10 bases left in between. The CDR3 protein is CASSLALGSTGELFF. As DNA, the CDR3 is TGCGCCAGCAGCTTGGCCCTGGGAAGCACCGGGGAGCTGTTTTTT.

This clonotype was picked up a small number of times. The chain joins TRBV20-1 to TRBJ2-1; D gene uncertain. With 6 bases removed from V and 1 base from J, the gap between germline ends came to 22 bases. Germline values: CDR1 DFQATT, CDR2 SNEGSKA (reference sequence). This CDR3 has 17 residues. The CDR3 spells CSARATRRVGSYNEQFF. In DNA form, the CDR3 reads TGCAGTGCAAGGGCGACTCGCCGGGTAGGGTCCTACAATGAGCAGTTCTTC.

This clonotype was recorded at least ten times. The chain couples TRBV12-3 or TRBV12-4 to TRBJ2-7, with TRBD1 matching over 7 bases. This CDR3 region has 15 residues. V lost 5 bases to trimming and J lost 3 bases; unmatched junction nucleotides: 10. The CDR3 spells CASSASGTVGYEQYF. The CDR3 coding sequence is TGTGCCAGCAGTGCGTCCGGGACAGTGGGCTACGAGCAGTACTTC.

The chain uses TRBV25-1 and TRBJ2-5, with 9 bases that match TRBD2. The V and J ends lost 0 bases and 5 bases, in that order; junction bases with no gene match: 10. The CDR3 contains 17 residues. Germline V gene data show CDR1 as MGHDK and CDR2 as SYGVNS. The CDR3 sequence is CASSEYRAGGLWETQYF. The CDR3 nucleotides are TGTGCCAGCAGTGAATATCGGGCGGGGGGGCTTTGGGAGACCCAGTACTTC.

This clonotype has a handful of counts. This chain links TRBV20-1 with TRBJ2-3; D uncertain. The CDR3 is 12 residues long. Per germline, CDR1 DFQATT and CDR2 SNEGSKA (reference sequence). V shed 0 bases and J shed 5 bases, with 6 bases lying between them. As DNA, the CDR3 is TGCAGTGCTAGAGATTTGGGAGATACGCAGTATTTT. As protein: CSARDLGDTQYF.

This clonotype was seen only a few times. The genes are TRBV9 and TRBJ2-2; D possibly corresponds to TRBD1 (5 bases). From germline, CDR1 is SGDLS and CDR2 YYNGEE. Trimming removed 7 bases from V and 3 bases from J, with 13 bases in between. The CDR3 length is 14 residues. Written as DNA, the CDR3 is TGTGCCAGCTCCCAGGCAGGGCACACCGGGGAGCTGTTTTTT. It specifies CASSQAGHTGELFF.

In regard to this clonotype: An end of the junction differs from the germline gene, which may be a read error. The V call is TRBV4-3, the J call TRBJ2-2; 7 nucleotides match TRBD2. In germline, CDR1 is LGHNA, CDR2 YSLEER. This CDR3 has 16 residues. CDR3 DNA: TGCGCCAGCAGCCAAGAGGCGCGGGGAGGGGCCGGGGAACTGTTTTTT. Translated, it gives CASSQEARGGAGELFF.

This sequence joins TRBV29-1 and TRBJ2-3, with 7 bases fitting TRBD2. The length of the CDR3 is 15 residues. Germline V lookup: CDR1 SQVTM, CDR2 ANQGSEA. V dropped 4 bases and J dropped 6; count of bases not matched to a gene: 13. The CDR3 DNA reads TGCAGCGTTGGGGAGGGAGTGTGGGGGAGGGATACGCAGTATTTT. It codes for CSVGEGVWGRDTQYF.